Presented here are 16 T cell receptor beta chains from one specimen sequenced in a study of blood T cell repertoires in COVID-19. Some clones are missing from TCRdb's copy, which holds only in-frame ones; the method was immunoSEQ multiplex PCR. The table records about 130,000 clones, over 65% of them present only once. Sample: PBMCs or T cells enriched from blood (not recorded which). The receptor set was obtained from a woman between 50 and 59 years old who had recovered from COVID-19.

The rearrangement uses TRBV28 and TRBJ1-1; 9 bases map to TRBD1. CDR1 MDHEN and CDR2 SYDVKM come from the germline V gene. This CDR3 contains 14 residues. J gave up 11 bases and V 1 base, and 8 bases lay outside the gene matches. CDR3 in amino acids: CASSLSGQGGGAFF. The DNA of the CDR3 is TGTGCCAGCAGTTTATCGGGACAGGGAGGTGGGGCTTTCTTT. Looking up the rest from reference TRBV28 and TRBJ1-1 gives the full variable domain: DVKVTQSSRYLVKRTGEKVFLECVQDMDHENMFWYRQDPGLGLRLIYFSYDVKMKEKGDIPEGYSVSREKKERFSLILESASTNQTSMYLCASSLSGQGGGAFFGQGTRLTVV.

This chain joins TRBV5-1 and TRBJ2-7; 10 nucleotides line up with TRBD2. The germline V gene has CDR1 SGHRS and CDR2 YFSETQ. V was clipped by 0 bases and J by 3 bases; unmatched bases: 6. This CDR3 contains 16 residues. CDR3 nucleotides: TGCGCCAGCAGCTTGGGTTTAGCGGGGGGAAACTACGAGCAGTACTTC. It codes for CASSLGLAGGNYEQYF. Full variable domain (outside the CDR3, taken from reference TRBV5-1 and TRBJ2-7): KAGVTQTPRYLIKTRGQQVTLSCSPISGHRSVSWYQQTPGQGLQFLFEYFSETQRNKGNFPGRFSGRQFSNSRSEMNVSTLELGDSALYLCASSLGLAGGNYEQYFGPGTRLTVT.

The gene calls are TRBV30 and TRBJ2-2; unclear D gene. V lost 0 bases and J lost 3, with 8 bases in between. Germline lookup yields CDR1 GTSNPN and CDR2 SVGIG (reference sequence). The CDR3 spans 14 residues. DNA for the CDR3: TGTGCCTGGAGTGTACTACCGCACACCGGGGAGCTGTTTTTT. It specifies CAWSVLPHTGELFF.

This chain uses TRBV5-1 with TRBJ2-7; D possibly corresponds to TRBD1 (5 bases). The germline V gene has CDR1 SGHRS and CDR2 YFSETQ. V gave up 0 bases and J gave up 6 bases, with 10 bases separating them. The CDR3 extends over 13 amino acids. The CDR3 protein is CASSLGAGSEQYF. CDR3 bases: TGCGCCAGCAGCTTGGGAGCAGGGTCCGAGCAGTACTTC.

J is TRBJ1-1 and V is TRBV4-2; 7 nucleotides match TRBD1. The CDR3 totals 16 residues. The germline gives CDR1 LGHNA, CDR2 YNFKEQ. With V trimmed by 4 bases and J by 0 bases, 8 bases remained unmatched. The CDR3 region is CASSLSGQSMNTEAFF. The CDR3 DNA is TGTGCCAGCAGCCTCTCGGGACAGAGTATGAACACTGAAGCTTTCTTT.

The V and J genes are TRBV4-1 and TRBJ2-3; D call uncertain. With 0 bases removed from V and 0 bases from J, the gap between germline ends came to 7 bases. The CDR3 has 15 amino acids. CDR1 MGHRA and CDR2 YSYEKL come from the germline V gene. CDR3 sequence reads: CASSQDPVSTDTQYF. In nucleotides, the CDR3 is TGCGCCAGCAGCCAAGATCCGGTCAGCACAGATACGCAGTATTTT.

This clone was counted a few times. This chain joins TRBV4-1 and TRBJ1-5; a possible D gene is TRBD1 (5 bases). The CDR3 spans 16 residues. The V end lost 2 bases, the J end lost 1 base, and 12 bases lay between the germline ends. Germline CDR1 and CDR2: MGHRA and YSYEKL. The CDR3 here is CASSQLQGLSNQPQHF. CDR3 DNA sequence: TGCGCCAGCAGCCAACTTCAGGGTCTAAGCAATCAGCCCCAGCATTTT.

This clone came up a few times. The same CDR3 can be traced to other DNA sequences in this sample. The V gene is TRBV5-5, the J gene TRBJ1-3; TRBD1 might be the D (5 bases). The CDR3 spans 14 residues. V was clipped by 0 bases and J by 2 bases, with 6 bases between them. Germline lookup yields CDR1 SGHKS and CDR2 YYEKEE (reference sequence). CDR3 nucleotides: TGTGCCAGCAGCTTGGAGACAGCTGGAAACACCATATATTTT. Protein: CASSLETAGNTIYF. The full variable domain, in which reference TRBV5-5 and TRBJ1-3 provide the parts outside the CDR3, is DAGVTQSPTHLIKTRGQQVTLRCSPISGHKSVSWYQQVLGQGPQFIFQYYEKEERGRGNFPDRFSARQFPNYSSELNVNALLLGDSALYLCASSLETAGNTIYFGEGSWLTVV.

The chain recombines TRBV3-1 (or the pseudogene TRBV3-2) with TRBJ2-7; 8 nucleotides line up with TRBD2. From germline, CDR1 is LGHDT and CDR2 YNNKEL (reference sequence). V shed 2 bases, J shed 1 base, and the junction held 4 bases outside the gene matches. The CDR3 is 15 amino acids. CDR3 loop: CASSQIGGGSYEQYF. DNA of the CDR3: TGTGCCAGCAGCCAAATCGGCGGGGGGTCCTACGAGCAGTACTTC.

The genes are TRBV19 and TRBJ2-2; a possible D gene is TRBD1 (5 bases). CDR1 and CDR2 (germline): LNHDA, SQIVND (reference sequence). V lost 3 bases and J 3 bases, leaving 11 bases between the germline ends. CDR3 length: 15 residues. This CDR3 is CASSIGAHDTGELFF. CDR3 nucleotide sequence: TGTGCCAGTAGTATTGGGGCCCATGACACCGGGGAGCTGTTTTTT.

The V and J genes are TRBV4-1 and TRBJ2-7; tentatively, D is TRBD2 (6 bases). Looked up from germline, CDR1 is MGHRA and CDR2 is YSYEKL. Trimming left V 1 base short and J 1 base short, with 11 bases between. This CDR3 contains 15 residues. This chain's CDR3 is CASSQVARGSYEQYF. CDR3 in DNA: TGCGCCAGCAGCCAAGTCGCGCGGGGTTCCTACGAGCAGTACTTC.

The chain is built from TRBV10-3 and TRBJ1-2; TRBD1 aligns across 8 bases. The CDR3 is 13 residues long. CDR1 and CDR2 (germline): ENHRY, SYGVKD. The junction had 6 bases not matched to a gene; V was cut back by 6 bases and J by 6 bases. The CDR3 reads CAIRGQGEDGYTF. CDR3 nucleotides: TGTGCCATCAGAGGACAGGGAGAGGATGGCTACACCTTC.

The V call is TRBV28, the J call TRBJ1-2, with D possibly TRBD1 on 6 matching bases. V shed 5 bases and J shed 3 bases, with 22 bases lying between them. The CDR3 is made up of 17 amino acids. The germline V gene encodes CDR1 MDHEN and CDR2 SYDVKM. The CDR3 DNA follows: TGTGCCAGCAGTCCCCAAGTTGCAACAGGGTCCTACTATGGCTACACCTTC. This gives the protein CASSPQVATGSYYGYTF.

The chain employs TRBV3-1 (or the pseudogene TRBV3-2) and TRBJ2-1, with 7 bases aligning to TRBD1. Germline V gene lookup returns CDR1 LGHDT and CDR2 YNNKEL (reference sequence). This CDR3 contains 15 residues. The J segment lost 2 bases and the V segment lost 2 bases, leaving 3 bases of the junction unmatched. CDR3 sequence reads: CASSQWDRTYNEQFF. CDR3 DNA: TGTGCCAGCAGCCAATGGGACAGAACCTACAATGAGCAGTTCTTC.

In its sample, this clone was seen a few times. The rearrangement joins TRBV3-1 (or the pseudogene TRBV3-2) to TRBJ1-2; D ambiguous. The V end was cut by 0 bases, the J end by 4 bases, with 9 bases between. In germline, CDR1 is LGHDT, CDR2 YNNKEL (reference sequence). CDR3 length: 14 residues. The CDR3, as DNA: TGTGCCAGCAGCCAAGACTCACAGATCTATGGCTACACCTTC. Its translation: CASSQDSQIYGYTF.

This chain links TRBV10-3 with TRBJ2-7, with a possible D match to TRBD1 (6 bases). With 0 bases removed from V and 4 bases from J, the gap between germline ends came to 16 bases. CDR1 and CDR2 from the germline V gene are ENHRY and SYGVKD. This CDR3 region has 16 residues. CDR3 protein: CAISESSGQRRYEQYF. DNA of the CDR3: TGTGCCATCAGTGAGTCGAGTGGACAGAGAAGATACGAGCAGTACTTC.